This T cell receptor beta chain is drawn from a study of shared clonotypes between healthy human individuals. Looking at the study overall: For every donor, three CD4 naive, three CD4 memory, two CD8 naive and one CD8 memory plates were used.

CDR3 length equals 16 residues. With V trimmed by 3 bases and J by 7 bases, 9 bases remained unmatched. Germline V CDR1 and CDR2: MNHEY, SVGAGI. In regard to this clone: Its target is unknown.

Study-level points and caveats: The study's rarefaction showed incomplete sorted-subset sequencing despite large depth.

Per the study methods: As immunoSEQ supplied junction-only sequences (without quality scores), filtering differed. Sequenced by immunoSEQ multiplex PCR; TCRdb stores in-frame clones only, minus some. V and J calls and clone size are those listed in that table; D and trimming were worked out from the DNA. The sample includes about 2.5 million clones, 92% of them seen just once. What was sequenced was naive CD4+ T cells from PBMCs. Regarding subset: CD45RA+ positively selected. This sequence originates from a man between 18 and 29 years old in good health. Some clones in this sample may be carry-over from other donors' samples. The rearrangement uses TRBV6-5 and TRBJ1-3, with TRBD1 identical over 10 bases. The CDR3 sequence: CASSYSDRGHENTIYF. The DNA for the CDR3 is TGTGCCAGCAGTTATTCCGACAGGGGGCACGAGAACACCATATATTTT.